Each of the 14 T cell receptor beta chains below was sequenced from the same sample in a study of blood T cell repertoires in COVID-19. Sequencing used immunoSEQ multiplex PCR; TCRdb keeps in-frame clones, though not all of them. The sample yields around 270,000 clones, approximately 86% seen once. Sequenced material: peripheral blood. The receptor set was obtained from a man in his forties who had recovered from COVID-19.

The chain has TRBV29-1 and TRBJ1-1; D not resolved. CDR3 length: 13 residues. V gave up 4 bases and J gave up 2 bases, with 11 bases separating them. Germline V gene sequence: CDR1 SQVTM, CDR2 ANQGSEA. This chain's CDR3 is CSVVRILNTEAFF. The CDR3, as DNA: TGCAGCGTTGTTCGTATTCTAAACACTGAAGCTTTCTTT.

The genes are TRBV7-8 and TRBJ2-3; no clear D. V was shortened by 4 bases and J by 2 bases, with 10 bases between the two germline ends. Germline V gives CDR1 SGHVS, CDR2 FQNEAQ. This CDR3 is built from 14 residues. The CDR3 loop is CASSSRLNTDTQYF. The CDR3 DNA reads TGTGCCAGCAGCTCCCGACTGAACACAGATACGCAGTATTTT.

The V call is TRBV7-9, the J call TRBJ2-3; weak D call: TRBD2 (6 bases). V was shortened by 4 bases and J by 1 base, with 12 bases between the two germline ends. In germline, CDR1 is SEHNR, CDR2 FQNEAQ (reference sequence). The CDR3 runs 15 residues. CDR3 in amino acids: CASSSTSLRTDTQYF. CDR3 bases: TGTGCCAGCAGCTCTACTAGCCTCCGCACAGATACGCAGTATTTT. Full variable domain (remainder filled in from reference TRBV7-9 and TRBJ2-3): DTGVSQNPRHKITKRGQNVTFRCDPISEHNRLYWYRQTLGQGPEFLTYFQNEAQLEKSRLLSDRFSAERPKGSFSTLEIQRTEQGDSAMYLCASSSTSLRTDTQYFGPGTRLTVL.

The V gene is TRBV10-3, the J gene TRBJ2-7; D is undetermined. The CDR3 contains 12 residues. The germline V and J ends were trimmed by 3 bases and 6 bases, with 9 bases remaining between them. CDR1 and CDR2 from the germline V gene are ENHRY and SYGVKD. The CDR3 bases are TGTGCCATCAGTGAAGATAGTGGCGAGCAGTACTTC. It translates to CAISEDSGEQYF.

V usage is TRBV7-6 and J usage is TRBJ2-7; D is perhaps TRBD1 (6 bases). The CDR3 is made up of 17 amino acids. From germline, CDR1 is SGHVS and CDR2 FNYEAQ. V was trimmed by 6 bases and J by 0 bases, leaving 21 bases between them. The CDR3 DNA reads TGTGCCAGCAGTTTCCGGGCAGACAGGCTTAGCTCCTACGAGCAGTACTTC. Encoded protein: CASSFRADRLSSYEQYF. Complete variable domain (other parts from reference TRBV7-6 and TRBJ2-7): GAGVSQSPRYKVTKRGQDVALRCDPISGHVSLYWYRQALGQGPEFLTYFNYEAQQDKSGLPNDRFSAERPEGSISTLTIQRTEQRDSAMYRCASSFRADRLSSYEQYFGPGTRLTVT.

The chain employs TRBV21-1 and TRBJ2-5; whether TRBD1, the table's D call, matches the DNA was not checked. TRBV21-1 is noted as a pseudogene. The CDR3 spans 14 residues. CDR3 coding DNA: TGTGCCAGCAGCAAACCAGGGGGCCAAGAGACCCAGTACTTC. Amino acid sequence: CASSKPGGQETQYF.

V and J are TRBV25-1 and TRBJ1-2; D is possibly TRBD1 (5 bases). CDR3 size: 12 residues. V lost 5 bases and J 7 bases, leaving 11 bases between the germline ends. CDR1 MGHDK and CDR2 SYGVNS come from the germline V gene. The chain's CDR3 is CASSLGGTGYTF. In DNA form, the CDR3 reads TGTGCCAGCAGTCTGGGGGGTACTGGCTACACCTTC.

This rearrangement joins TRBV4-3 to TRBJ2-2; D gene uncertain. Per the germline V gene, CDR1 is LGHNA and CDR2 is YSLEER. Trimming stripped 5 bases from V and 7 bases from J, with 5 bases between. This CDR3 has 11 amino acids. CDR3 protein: CASSEYGELFF. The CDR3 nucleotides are TGCGCCAGCAGCGAGTACGGGGAGCTGTTTTTT.

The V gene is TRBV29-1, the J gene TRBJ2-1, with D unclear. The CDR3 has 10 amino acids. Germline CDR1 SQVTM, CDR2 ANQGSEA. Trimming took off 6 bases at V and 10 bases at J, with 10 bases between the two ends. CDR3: CSVAVVEQFF. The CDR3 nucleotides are TGCAGCGTAGCTGTCGTGGAGCAGTTCTTC.

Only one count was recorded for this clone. The CDR3 sequence: CASSPQGSEKLFF. DNA for the CDR3: TGTGCCAGCAGCCCCCAGGGTTCTGAAAAACTGTTTTTT. The rearrangement joins TRBV11-2 to TRBJ1-4; weak D call: TRBD1 (5 bases). The CDR3 length is 13 residues. Germline V gene data show CDR1 as SGHAT and CDR2 as FQNNGV. Trimming removed 5 bases at V and 7 bases at J, with 11 bases between.

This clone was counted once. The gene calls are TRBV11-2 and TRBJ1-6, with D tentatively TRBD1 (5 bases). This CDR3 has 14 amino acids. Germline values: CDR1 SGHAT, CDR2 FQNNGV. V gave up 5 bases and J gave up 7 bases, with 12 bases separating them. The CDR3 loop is CASSLTGANSPLHF. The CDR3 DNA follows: TGTGCCAGCAGCCTTACTGGGGCCAATTCACCCCTCCACTTT. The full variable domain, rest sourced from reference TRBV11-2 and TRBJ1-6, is EAGVAQSPRYKIIEKRQSVAFWCNPISGHATLYWYQQILGQGPKLLIQFQNNGVVDDSQLPKDRFSAERLKGVDSTLKIQPAKLEDSAVYLCASSLTGANSPLHFGNGTRLTVT.

CDR3 DNA: TGTGCCAGCAGCCCCTATCCCCGACTAGCGATACCAGAGACCCAGTACTTC. Protein sequence: CASSPYPRLAIPETQYF. The J gene is TRBJ2-5, the V gene TRBV7-9, with 8 bases that match TRBD2. CDR1 and CDR2 from the germline V gene are SEHNR and FQNEAQ (reference sequence). The CDR3 totals 17 residues. Unmatched junction bases numbered 15, after V lost 5 bases and J lost 4 bases.

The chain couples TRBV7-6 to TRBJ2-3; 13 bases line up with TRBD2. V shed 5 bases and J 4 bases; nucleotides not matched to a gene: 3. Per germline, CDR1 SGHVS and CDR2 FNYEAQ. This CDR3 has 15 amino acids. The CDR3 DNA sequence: TGTGCCAGCAGCCAGGGACTAGCGGGGTCAGATACGCAGTATTTT. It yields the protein CASSQGLAGSDTQYF.

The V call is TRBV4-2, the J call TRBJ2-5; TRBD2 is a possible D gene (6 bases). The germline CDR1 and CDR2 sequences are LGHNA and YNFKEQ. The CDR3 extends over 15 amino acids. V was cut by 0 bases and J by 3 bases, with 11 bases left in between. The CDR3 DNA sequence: TGTGCCAGCAGCCAAGAACCGCGCGGGGAAGAGACCCAGTACTTC. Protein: CASSQEPRGEETQYF.